This TCR beta chain emerged from a study of MAIT cells during Salmonella Paratyphi A infection (TCRdb year 2017). Context from the whole study: A single dose of 1-5x10^3 CFU of S. Paratyphi A strain NVGH308 was ingested by adult volunteers aged 18 to 60. Ciprofloxacin 500 mg twice daily for 14 days, starting at diagnosis, was given to diagnosed volunteers. Findings and caveats that apply to the study as a whole: MAIT TRBV usage was found to be oligoclonal, with TRBV20 and TRBV6 favoured, and appeared to be unchanged by infection. Compared with healthy controls, diagnosed volunteers had more expansion or contraction among the top five MAIT clonotypes (roughly 0.56 versus 0.12), suggesting that infection reshaped the repertoire. A significant decrease in the space occupied by over-represented MAIT clonotypes was found from baseline to mid-infection (around 0.17 to 0.099), whereas no significant post-infection difference was found. The availability of volunteer samples limited the sample sizes, but these sizes were considered adequate to detect differences between groups.

The germline V gene (reference sequence) supplies CDR1 LNHNV and CDR2 YYDKDF. V is pared back by 0 bases and J by 3 bases, with 12 bases lying between the germline termini. The CDR3 covers 15 residues, taking in both the cysteine and the phenylalanine. Left in the record is the CDR3 DNA by itself, 45 bases read in frame from the first base. A word on this clonotype: Its antigen remains unidentified. Per-base quality was not reported, and no clone a single base away is much larger than it.

Libraries were built with 5' RACE. TCRbeta was amplified by two rounds of PCR with Phusion High-Fidelity polymerase, and sample-specific barcodes were added in the primers. Template-switch cDNA synthesis with SMARTScribe reverse transcriptase and a TRBC-specific primer was used to generate TCRbeta libraries. After barcoding, samples were pooled and then prepared using the NEBNext Ultra DNA Library Prep Kit for Illumina. The libraries were sequenced on an Illumina MiSeq using the MiSeq reagent kit v2, 300 cycles. From the authors' description of their analysis: Reads were demultiplexed by barcode with Jemultiplexer and aligned with MiTCR using default parameters. Non-functional sequences were removed with VDJtools, and each clonotype was defined by its amino acid sequence, with frequencies calculated from the assigned sequence reads. The clonal space homeostasis analysis grouped clonotypes by frequency into over-represented (0.05-1), large, medium and small bins. The raw public reads went through TCRdb reprocessing: fastp at Q25, MiXCR clone calling, in-frame beta chains kept. A single entry per CDR3 protein holds the most common genes and DNA from its merged rows. These V and J calls are TCRdb output, not the study's own analysis. Across this sample there are roughly 1,000 distinct CDR3 sequences, with around 25% seen only once. The top ten clones comprise around two fifths of the sample.

The time point label of this sample denotes: after infection, following antibiotic treatment. MAIT cells were defined as Valpha7.2+ CD161+ T cells and were identified and sorted by flow cytometry. Over time, circulating MAIT cell TCRbeta repertoires were profiled in five or six volunteers who came down with enteric fever following controlled oral challenge with live Salmonella Paratyphi A. Every diagnosed volunteer provided MAIT cell samples at pre-infection, mid-infection and post-infection timepoints. A diagnosis of enteric fever required Paratyphi A bacteremia and/or a persistent fever above 38 degrees C that lasted more than 12 hours. Infection was diagnosed in challenged volunteers between day 4 and day 7 after challenge. For RNA extraction, roughly 5,000 to 10,000 MAIT cells from each sample were sorted straight into RNAqueous-Micro lysis buffer. Lymphoprep gradient centrifugation was used to isolate peripheral blood mononuclear cells from blood samples and leukocyte cones. Cell sorting used a BD FACSAria Fusion or BD FACSAria III sorter.

The rearrangement combines TRBV15 with TRBJ2-7; D gene: possibly TRBD1, on 7 matching bases. The sample was MAIT cells from blood, taken at the last sampling point of the challenge study. The sequence was obtained from a person aged 18 to 75 who was deliberately infected with Salmonella Paratyphi A in a paratyphoid fever challenge study. The DNA is TGTGCCACCAGCAGAGATTCGGGGGACAGCTACGAGCAGTACTTC. Translated, it gives CATSRDSGDSYEQYF.